The clone carrying this T cell receptor (beta chain) was observed a few times. Its target is not known. These data originate in a study of T cells in Graves' hyperthyroidism and ophthalmopathy. V lost 6 bases and J 1 base, leaving 8 bases between the germline ends. Germline loops: CDR1 MNHNS, CDR2 SASEGT. The CDR3 consists of 13 residues. Template material for amplifying TCR beta CDR3 regions consisted of RNA transcripts. TCR CDR3 underwent first-round RT-PCR with the HTBI primer set. TCRdb re-derived calls from the multiplex PCR reads in MiXCR, one entry per CDR3 protein. Found here are 400,000 or so distinct CDR3 sequences, around 15% of them singletons; the top ten hold approximately 20%. Study conclusions and caveats: A model using 13 V-J features told ophthalmopathy apart from stable hyperthyroidism.

With duration under 3 months, ophthalmopathy was active: Clinical Activity Score at least 3, NOSPECS at least 4. The diagnoses drew upon clinical symptoms, serum thyroxine and TRAb, thyroid ultrasound and orbital computed tomography. Source material for PBMCs was more than 7.5 ml fresh peripheral blood. This clonotype originated in a woman between 55 and 75 years old with Graves' ophthalmopathy. The sequencing input was blood. The V gene is TRBV6-1, the J gene TRBJ2-3; D gene uncertain. CDR3 sequence: CASRSLGTDTQYF. Written as DNA, the CDR3 is TGTGCCAGCAGGAGTCTGGGCACAGATACGCAGTATTTT.